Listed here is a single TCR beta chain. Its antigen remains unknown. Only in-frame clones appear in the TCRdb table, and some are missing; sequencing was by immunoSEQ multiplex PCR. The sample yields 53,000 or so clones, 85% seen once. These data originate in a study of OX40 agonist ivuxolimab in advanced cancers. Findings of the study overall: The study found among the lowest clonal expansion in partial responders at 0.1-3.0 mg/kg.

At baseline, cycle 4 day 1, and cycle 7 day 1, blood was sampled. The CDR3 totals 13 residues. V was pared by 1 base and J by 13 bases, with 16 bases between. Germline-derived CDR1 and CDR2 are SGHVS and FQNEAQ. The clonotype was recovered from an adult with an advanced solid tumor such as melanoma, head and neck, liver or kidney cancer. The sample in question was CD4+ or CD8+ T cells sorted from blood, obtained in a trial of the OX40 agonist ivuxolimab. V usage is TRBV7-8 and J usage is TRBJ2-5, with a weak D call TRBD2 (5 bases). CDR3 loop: CASSLVVRPGGYF. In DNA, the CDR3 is TGTGCCAGCAGCTTAGTAGTACGCCCAGGAGGGTACTTC.